This T cell receptor (beta chain) stems from a study of blood T cell repertoires in COVID-19. Everyone who took part was roughly 18 to 89 years old, and they came from about two dozen US areas. Participant-given clinical history determined each cohort assignment. Two negative PCRs, clearance, or symptom resolution were required of recovered Cohort 3 donors. This CDR3 has 14 amino acids. The V end lost 5 bases, the J end lost 5 bases, and 13 bases lay between the germline ends. The V gene's germline CDR1 is SGHTA and CDR2 FQGTGA. In the source study's methods: Reference gene primer amplification in the assay estimated nucleated cell counts. Sequencing was performed with immunoSEQ multiplex PCR; in TCRdb, only in-frame clones are kept and a portion is missing. V, J and clone size are those of that table, while D and trimming were read from the DNA. The repertoire holds nearly 400,000 clones, with under 90% as singletons.

The sample taken for sequencing was PBMCs or T cells enriched from blood (not recorded which). V usage is TRBV7-3 and J usage is TRBJ2-1; TRBD2 might be the D (5 bases). This receptor was identified in a woman aged 25 to 45 who had recovered from COVID-19. The CDR3 nucleotides read TGTGCCAGCAGCCGCACTAGGGCTAACAATGAGCAGTTCTTC. Translation: CASSRTRANNEQFF. Full variable domain (remainder filled in from reference TRBV7-3 and TRBJ2-1): GAGVSQTPSNKVTEKGKYVELRCDPISGHTALYWYRQSLGQGPEFLIYFQGTGAADDSGLPNDRFFAVRPEGSVSTLKIQRTERGDSAVYLCASSRTRANNEQFFGPGTRLTVL.